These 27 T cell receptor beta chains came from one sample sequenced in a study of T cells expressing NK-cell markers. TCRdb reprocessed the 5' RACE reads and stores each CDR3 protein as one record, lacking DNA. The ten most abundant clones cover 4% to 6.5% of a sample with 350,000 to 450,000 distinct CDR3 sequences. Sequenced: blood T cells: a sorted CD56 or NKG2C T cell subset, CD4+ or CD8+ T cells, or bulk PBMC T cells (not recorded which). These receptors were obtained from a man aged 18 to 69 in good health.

The CDR3 loop reads CASSVSGGTSTDTQYF. This chain joins TRBV5-1 and TRBJ2-3; the TCRdb call, TRBD2, lacks DNA for checking. CDR1 and CDR2 from the germline V gene are SGHRS and YFSETQ. This CDR3 is 16 amino acids long.

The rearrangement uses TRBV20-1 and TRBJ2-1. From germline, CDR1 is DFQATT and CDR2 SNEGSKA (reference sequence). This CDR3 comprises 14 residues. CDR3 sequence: CSARGDSSNNEQFF.

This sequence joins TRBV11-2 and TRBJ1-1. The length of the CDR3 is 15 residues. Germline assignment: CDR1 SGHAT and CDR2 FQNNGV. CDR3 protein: CASSLDTLQNTEAFF.

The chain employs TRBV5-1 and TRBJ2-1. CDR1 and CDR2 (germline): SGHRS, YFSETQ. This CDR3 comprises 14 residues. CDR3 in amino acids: CASSLVLAGNEQFF. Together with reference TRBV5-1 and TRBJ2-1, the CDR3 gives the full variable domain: KAGVTQTPRYLIKTRGQQVTLSCSPISGHRSVSWYQQTPGQGLQFLFEYFSETQRNKGNFPGRFSGRQFSNSRSEMNVSTLELGDSALYLCASSLVLAGNEQFFGPGTRLTVL.

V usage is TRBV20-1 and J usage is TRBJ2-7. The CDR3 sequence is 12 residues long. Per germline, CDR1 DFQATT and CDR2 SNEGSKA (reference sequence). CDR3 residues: CSARDGVREQYF.

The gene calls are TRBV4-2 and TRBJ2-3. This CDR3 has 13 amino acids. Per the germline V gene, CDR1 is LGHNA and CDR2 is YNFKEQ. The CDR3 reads CASSQSFPDTQYF.

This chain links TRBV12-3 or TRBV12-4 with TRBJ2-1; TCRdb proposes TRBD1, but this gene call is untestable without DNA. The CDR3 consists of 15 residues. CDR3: CASSSWTRSYNEQFF.

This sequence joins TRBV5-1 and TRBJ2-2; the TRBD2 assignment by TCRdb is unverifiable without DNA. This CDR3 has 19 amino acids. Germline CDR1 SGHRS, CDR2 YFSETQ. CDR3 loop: CASSVGLAGGSLRTGELFF.

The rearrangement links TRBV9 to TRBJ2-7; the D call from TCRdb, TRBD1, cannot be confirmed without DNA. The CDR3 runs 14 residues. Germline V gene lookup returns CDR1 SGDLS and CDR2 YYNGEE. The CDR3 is CASSVAGGTYEQYF.

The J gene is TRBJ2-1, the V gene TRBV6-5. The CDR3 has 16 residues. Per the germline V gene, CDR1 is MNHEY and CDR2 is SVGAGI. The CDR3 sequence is CASSYSQRASYNEQFF.

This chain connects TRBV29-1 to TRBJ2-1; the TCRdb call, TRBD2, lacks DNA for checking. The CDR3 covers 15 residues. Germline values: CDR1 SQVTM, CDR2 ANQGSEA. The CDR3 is CSVERFGLAEGEQFF.

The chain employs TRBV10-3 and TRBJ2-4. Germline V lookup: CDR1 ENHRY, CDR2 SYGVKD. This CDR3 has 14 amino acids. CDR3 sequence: CAIREGGAKNIQYF.

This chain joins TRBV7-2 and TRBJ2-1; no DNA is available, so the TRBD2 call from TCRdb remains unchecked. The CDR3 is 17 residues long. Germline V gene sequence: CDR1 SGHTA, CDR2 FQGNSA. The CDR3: CASSARTSGYSYNEQFF.

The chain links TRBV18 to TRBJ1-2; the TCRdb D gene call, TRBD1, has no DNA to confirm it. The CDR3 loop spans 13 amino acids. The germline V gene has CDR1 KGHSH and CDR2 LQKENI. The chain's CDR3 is CASSKGQGPGYTF.

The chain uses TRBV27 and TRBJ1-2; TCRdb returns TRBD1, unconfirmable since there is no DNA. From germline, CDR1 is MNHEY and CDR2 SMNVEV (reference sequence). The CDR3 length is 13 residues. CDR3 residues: CASSHDRTYGYTF.

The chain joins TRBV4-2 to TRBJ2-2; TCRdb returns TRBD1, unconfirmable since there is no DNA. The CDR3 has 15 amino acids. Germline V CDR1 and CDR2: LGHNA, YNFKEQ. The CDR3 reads CASSARDRGSGELFF.

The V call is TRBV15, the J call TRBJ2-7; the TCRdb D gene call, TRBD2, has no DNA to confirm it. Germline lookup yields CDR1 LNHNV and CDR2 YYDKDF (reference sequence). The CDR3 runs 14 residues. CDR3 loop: CATSRNPGTREQYF.

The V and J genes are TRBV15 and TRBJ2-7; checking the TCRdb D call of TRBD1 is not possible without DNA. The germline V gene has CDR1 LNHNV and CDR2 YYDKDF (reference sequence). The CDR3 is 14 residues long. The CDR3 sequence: CATRNRPGAYEQYF.

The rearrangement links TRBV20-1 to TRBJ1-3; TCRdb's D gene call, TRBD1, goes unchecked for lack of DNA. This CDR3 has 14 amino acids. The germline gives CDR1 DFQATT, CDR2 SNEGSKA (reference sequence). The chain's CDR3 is CSARAGGRGNTIYF.

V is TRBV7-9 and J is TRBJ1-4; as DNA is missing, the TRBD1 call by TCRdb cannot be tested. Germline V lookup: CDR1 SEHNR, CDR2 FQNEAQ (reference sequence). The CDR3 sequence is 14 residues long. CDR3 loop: CASSLQGTNEKLFF.

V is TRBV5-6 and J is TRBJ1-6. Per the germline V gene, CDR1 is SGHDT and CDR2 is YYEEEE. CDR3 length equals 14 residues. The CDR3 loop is CASSLEGWNSPLHF. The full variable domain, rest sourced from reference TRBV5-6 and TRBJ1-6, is DAGVTQSPTHLIKTRGQQVTLRCSPKSGHDTVSWYQQALGQGPQFIFQYYEEEERQRGNFPDRFSGHQFPNYSSELNVNALLLGDSALYLCASSLEGWNSPLHFGNGTRLTVT.

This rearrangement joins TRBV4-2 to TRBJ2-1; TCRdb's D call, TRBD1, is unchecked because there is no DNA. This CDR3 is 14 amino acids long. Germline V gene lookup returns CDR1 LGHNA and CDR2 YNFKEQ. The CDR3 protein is CASSRGGPGNEQFF.

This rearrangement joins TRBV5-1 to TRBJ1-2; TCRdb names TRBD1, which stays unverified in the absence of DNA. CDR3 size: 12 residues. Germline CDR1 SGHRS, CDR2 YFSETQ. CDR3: CASSGGAYGYTF.

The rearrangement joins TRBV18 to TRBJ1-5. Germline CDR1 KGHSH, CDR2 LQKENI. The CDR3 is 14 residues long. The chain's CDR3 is CASSPRQIDQPQHF.

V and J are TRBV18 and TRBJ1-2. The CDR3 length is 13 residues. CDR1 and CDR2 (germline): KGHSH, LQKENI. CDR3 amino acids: CASSGLENYGYTF.

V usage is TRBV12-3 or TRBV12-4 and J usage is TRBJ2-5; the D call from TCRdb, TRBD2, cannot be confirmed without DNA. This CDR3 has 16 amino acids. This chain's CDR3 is CASSSTAGGFQETQYF.

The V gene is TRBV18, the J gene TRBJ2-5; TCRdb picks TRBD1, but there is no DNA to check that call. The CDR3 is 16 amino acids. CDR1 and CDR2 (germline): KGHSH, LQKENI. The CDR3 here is CASSQNRGEGPETQYF.